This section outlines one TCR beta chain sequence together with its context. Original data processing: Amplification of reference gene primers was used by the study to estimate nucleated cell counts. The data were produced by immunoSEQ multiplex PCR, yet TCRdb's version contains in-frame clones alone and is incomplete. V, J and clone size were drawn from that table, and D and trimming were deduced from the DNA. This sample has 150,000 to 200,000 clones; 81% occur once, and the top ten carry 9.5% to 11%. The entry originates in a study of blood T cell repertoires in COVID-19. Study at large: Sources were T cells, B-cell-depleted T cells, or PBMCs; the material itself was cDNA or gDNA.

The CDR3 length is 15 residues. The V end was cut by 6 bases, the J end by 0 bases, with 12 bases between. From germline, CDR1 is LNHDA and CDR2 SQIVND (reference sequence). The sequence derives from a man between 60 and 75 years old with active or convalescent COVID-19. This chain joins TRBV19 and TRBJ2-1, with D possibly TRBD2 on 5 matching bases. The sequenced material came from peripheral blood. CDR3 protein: CASSYPSGSYNEQFF. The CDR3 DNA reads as TGTGCCAGTAGCTACCCCAGCGGCTCCTACAATGAGCAGTTCTTC.